Listed here are 22 T cell receptor beta chains from one sample, sequenced in a study of blood T cell repertoires in COVID-19. The repertoire was sequenced with immunoSEQ multiplex PCR; TCRdb's copy has only in-frame clones and lacks some. The table shows roughly 200,000 clones, with around 85% occurring only once. The sample comprised peripheral blood. The receptors originated from an older woman with acute or convalescent COVID-19.

The CDR3: CASSSQGTGNSPLHF. CDR3 coding DNA: TGTGCCAGTAGTTCTCAAGGGACAGGCAACTCACCCCTCCACTTT. The chain couples TRBV19 to TRBJ1-6; 8 bases are a match to TRBD1. V trimming: 5 bases; J trimming: 10 bases; junction bases outside the gene matches: 10. This CDR3 has 15 residues. Germline V lookup: CDR1 LNHDA, CDR2 SQIVND (reference sequence).

The rearrangement uses TRBV13 and TRBJ2-5; 11 bases agree with TRBD2. The length of the CDR3 is 16 residues. The J segment lost 1 base and the V segment lost 0 bases, leaving 1 base of the junction unmatched. From germline, CDR1 is PRHDT and CDR2 FYEKMQ (reference sequence). The CDR3 nucleotides are TGTGCCAGCAGCTTAGGACTAGCGGGAGTCCAAGAGACCCAGTACTTC. It translates to CASSLGLAGVQETQYF.

The chain joins TRBV7-2 to TRBJ2-3, with 9 nucleotides matching TRBD2. After removal of 6 bases from V and 6 bases from J, the junction contained 10 bases not matched to a gene. The CDR3 has 15 residues. Germline-derived CDR1 and CDR2 are SGHTA and FQGNSA. This chain's CDR3 is CASSSPGLASDTQYF. Here the CDR3 DNA reads TGTGCCAGCAGTTCTCCGGGACTAGCCTCCGATACGCAGTATTTT.

V gene TRBV2 combines with J gene TRBJ1-3; D not certain. Germline V gives CDR1 SNHLY, CDR2 FYNNEI. The CDR3 is 15 amino acids. V lost 2 bases to trimming and J lost 4 bases, with 12 bases between them. CDR3 sequence (DNA): TGTGCCAGCAGTGAATCCCCGGGAAGGGGAAACACCATATATTTT. Its protein is CASSESPGRGNTIYF.

V gene TRBV10-2 combines with J gene TRBJ1-5; a weak D match, TRBD1 (6 bases). V was cut by 4 bases and J by 4 bases, with 14 bases left in between. Germline V gene data show CDR1 as WSHSY and CDR2 as SAAADI. The CDR3 has 15 amino acids. The CDR3 spells CASSANRADNQPQHF. CDR3 nucleotide sequence: TGCGCCAGCAGTGCCAACAGGGCTGATAATCAGCCCCAGCATTTT.

This chain joins TRBV6-6 and TRBJ1-1, with a possible D match to TRBD1 (6 bases). The V gene lost 5 bases and the J gene lost 5 bases, with 24 bases spanning the gap. This CDR3 has 17 amino acids. Germline CDR1 reads MNHNY; CDR2 reads SVGAGI (reference sequence). Here the CDR3 reads CASSHRTVGSYKTEAFF. The CDR3 bases are TGTGCCAGCAGTCATCGGACAGTGGGCTCCTATAAGACTGAAGCTTTCTTT.

This chain connects TRBV5-1 to TRBJ2-3; D is perhaps TRBD2 (7 bases). Germline V gene data show CDR1 as SGHRS and CDR2 as YFSETQ. This CDR3 spans 17 amino acids. The V end lost 0 bases, the J end lost 3 bases, and 17 bases lay between the germline ends. The chain's CDR3 is CASSLALGAGATDTQYF. In DNA form, the CDR3 reads TGCGCCAGCAGCTTGGCCCTGGGGGCGGGAGCTACAGATACGCAGTATTTT.

V gene TRBV18 combines with J gene TRBJ1-1; no clear D. Germline V gives CDR1 KGHSH, CDR2 LQKENI. Deletions cut 2 bases from V and 5 bases from J, with 9 bases between. This CDR3 contains 13 residues. The CDR3 here is CASSPSGETEAFF. The DNA of the CDR3 is TGTGCCAGCTCACCATCGGGTGAAACTGAAGCTTTCTTT.

The rearrangement links TRBV5-1 to TRBJ2-1; the match to TRBD1 covers 8 bases. Germline CDR1 is SGHRS and CDR2 is YFSETQ. The CDR3 consists of 13 residues. J lost 10 bases, V lost 3 bases, and 6 bases had no gene match. In DNA, the CDR3 is TGCGCCAGCAGCTCGCAGGGGGCGGGGGAGCAGTTCTTC. It encodes CASSSQGAGEQFF.

This sequence joins TRBV3-1 (or the pseudogene TRBV3-2) and TRBJ1-1; weak D call: TRBD1 (5 bases). V was pared by 6 bases and J by 6 bases, with 14 bases between. This CDR3 contains 13 residues. The germline CDR1 and CDR2 sequences are LGHDT and YNNKEL (reference sequence). CDR3 residues: CASRAGQGAEAFF. The CDR3 DNA follows: TGTGCCAGCAGGGCCGGGCAAGGGGCTGAAGCTTTCTTT.

The V and J genes are TRBV5-1 and TRBJ1-5, with D hard to call. The CDR3 covers 14 residues. CDR1 is SGHRS, CDR2 YFSETQ, per germline. The ends were cut back, 0 bases at V and 7 bases at J, with 11 bases in the middle. DNA of the CDR3: TGCGCCAGCAGCTTGGACAGTCCTGGGCAGCCCCAGCATTTT. It codes for CASSLDSPGQPQHF.

This sequence joins TRBV18 and TRBJ2-5; D ambiguous. V lost 4 bases and J lost 0, with 6 bases in between. The germline CDR1 and CDR2 sequences are KGHSH and LQKENI. The CDR3 runs 13 residues. The CDR3 region has the DNA TGTGCCAGCTCACGAGAGCACCAAGAGACCCAGTACTTC. This codes for CASSREHQETQYF.

This sequence joins TRBV6-5 and TRBJ2-7; tentative D call: TRBD1 (5 bases). V was cut by 10 bases and J by 3 bases, with 7 bases left in between. The CDR3 has 10 residues. The germline V gene has CDR1 MNHEY and CDR2 SVGAGI. CDR3 nucleotides: TGTGCCATTGACAGCTACGAGCAGTACTTC. It encodes CAIDSYEQYF.

The chain uses TRBV5-8 and TRBJ1-2; TRBD1 is a possible D gene (5 bases). The germline V and J ends were trimmed by 4 bases and 8 bases, with 15 bases remaining between them. The CDR3 runs to 13 residues. Germline CDR1 is SGHTS and CDR2 is YDEGEE. The CDR3 bases are TGTGCCAGCAGCCGGGCAGGGCCTTACGGCTACACCTTC. It codes for CASSRAGPYGYTF.

The V and J genes are TRBV28 and TRBJ2-2; D is perhaps TRBD2 (5 bases). The CDR3 totals 17 residues. V dropped 7 bases and J dropped 5 bases, with 23 bases sitting between them. Germline CDR1 and CDR2: MDHEN and SYDVKM. The DNA for the CDR3 is TGTGCCAGCACCCCTTTCGGATGGACGGGCGGGACCGGGGAGCTGTTTTTT. It codes for CASTPFGWTGGTGELFF.

The chain joins TRBV18 to TRBJ2-7, with unresolved D. This CDR3 spans 14 amino acids. Germline V gene lookup returns CDR1 KGHSH and CDR2 LQKENI. Trimming cost V 6 bases and J 2 bases, with 14 bases left between them. The CDR3 is CASSIERGPYEQYF. DNA for the CDR3: TGTGCCAGCTCCATTGAGCGCGGTCCCTACGAGCAGTACTTC.

This clone was seen a single time. The chain employs TRBV11-2 and TRBJ2-2; possibly TRBD2 for D (5 bases). V was shortened by 0 bases and J by 5 bases, with 7 bases between the two germline ends. CDR3 length: 14 amino acids. CDR1 is SGHAT, CDR2 FQNNGV, per germline. The CDR3 DNA follows: TGTGCCAGCAGCTTAGATCGGGGAACCGGGGAGCTGTTTTTT. Protein: CASSLDRGTGELFF.

This chain connects TRBV7-9 to TRBJ1-2; tentatively, D is TRBD1 (6 bases). Germline CDR1 is SEHNR and CDR2 is FQNEAQ (reference sequence). With 2 bases removed from V and 11 bases from J, the gap between germline ends came to 18 bases. This CDR3 region has 14 residues. CDR3 in DNA: TGTGCCAGCAGCTTAAATCAGGGGCCAAGGGAATACACCTTC. Amino acids: CASSLNQGPREYTF.

The J gene is TRBJ1-1, the V gene TRBV29-1; D is perhaps TRBD1 (6 bases). CDR3 length: 14 amino acids. The V gene's germline CDR1 is SQVTM and CDR2 ANQGSEA. With 1 base removed from V and 5 bases from J, the gap between germline ends came to 14 bases. CDR3 nucleotides: TGCAGCGTTGAAGTATTTACAGGGCGGACTGAAGCTTTCTTT. Encoded protein: CSVEVFTGRTEAFF. The entire variable domain, with the rest obtained from reference TRBV29-1 and TRBJ1-1, is as follows: SAVISQKPSRDICQRGTSLTIQCQVDSQVTMMFWYRQQPGQSLTLIATANQGSEATYESGFVIDKFPISRPNLTFSTLTVSNMSPEDSSIYLCSVEVFTGRTEAFFGQGTRLTVV.

There are a few counts of this clone. J is TRBJ2-1 and V is TRBV2; 13 nucleotides align to TRBD2. This CDR3 is built from 15 residues. Germline loops: CDR1 SNHLY, CDR2 FYNNEI. Trimming at V came to 4 bases and at J to 12 bases, leaving 9 bases not matched to a gene. This CDR3 is CASSGGTSGTSPQFF. For the CDR3, the DNA is TGTGCCAGCAGTGGCGGGACTAGCGGGACCTCACCGCAGTTCTTC. The entire variable domain, with the rest obtained from reference TRBV2 and TRBJ2-1, is as follows: EPEVTQTPSHQVTQMGQEVILRCVPISNHLYFYWYRQILGQKVEFLVSFYNNEISEKSEIFDDQFSVERPDGSNFTLKIRSTKLEDSAMYFCASSGGTSGTSPQFFGPGTRLTVL.

This clone was picked up a small number of times. The chain employs TRBV28 and TRBJ1-4, with D tentatively TRBD1 (6 bases). The CDR3 runs to 15 residues. The germline V and J ends were trimmed by 1 base and 5 bases, with 11 bases remaining between them. The germline V gene encodes CDR1 MDHEN and CDR2 SYDVKM. For the CDR3, the DNA is TGTGCCAGCAGTTTATTGTCAGGGACAAATGAAAAACTGTTTTTT. This codes for CASSLLSGTNEKLFF.

The J gene is TRBJ1-2, the V gene TRBV20-1, with D possibly being TRBD1 (6 bases). The germline gives CDR1 DFQATT, CDR2 SNEGSKA (reference sequence). The CDR3 extends over 11 amino acids. V lost 6 bases and J lost 2, with 7 bases in between. CDR3 nucleotides: TGCAGTGCACAGGGCAACTATGGCTACACCTTC. Amino acid sequence: CSAQGNYGYTF.